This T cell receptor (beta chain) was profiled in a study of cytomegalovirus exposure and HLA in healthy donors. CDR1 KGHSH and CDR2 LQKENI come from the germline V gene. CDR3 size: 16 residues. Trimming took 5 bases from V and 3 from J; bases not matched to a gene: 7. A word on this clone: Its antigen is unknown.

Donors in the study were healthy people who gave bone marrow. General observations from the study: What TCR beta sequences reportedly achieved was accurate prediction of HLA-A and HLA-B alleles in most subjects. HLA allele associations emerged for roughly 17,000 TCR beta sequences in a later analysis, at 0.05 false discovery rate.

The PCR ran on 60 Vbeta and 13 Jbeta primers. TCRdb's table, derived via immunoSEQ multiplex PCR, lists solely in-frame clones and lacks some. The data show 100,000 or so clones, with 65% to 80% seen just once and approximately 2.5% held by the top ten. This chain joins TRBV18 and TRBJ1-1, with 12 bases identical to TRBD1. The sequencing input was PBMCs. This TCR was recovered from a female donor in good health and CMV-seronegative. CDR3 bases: TGTGCCAGCTCAGCGGGACAGGGGGCACTGTACACTGAAGCTTTCTTT. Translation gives CASSAGQGALYTEAFF.